A selection of T cell receptor beta chains follows, all from one sample in a study of STAT5B mutations in CD4+ large granular lymphocyte leukemia. Profiling relied on immunoSEQ multiplex PCR, and the TCRdb table lists in-frame clones only, not all of them. The table lists roughly 21,000 clones, approximately 70% of them singletons. Input material: CD4+ T cells from blood buffy coats. The source of these receptors is a human donor in good health. The CDR3 runs from the conserved cysteine through the conserved F or W. Fields, in order: clone size, V gene, D gene, J gene, CDR3 DNA, CDR3 protein. D genes are given only for firm matches. For some rows the clone size is stated as once, few or many, or as a class when expanded; others skip it.

.,TRBV19,TRBD1,TRBJ1-1,TGTGCCAGCCTCGGGACAGGGGGCTGGACTGAAGCTTTCTTT,CASLGTGGWTEAFF
.,TRBV6-1,.,TRBJ2-5,TGTGCCAGCAGTGCAGGACCGGGAGAGACCCAGTACTTC,CASSAGPGETQYF
once,TRBV7-8,TRBD2,TRBJ2-1,TGTGCCAGCAGCTTATTGGTTCCAGCGGGGAACAATGAGCAGTTCTTC,CASSLLVPAGNNEQFF
.,TRBV13,.,TRBJ1-1,TGTGCCAGCAGCTTCACCGGCGGGAACACTGAAGCTTTCTTT,CASSFTGGNTEAFF
.,TRBV18,TRBD2,TRBJ2-2,TGTGCCAGCTCAACCGGGACTAGGAGCACCGGGGAGCTGTTTTTT,CASSTGTRSTGELFF
few,TRBV7-2,.,TRBJ1-5,TGTGCCAGCAGCTTAGCGCCCAGCAATCAGCCCCAGCATTTT,CASSLAPSNQPQHF
.,TRBV6-6,TRBD1,TRBJ2-3,TGTGCCAGCAGTTACGCAACAGGGGCAGGAGCAGATACGCAGTATTTT,CASSYATGAGADTQYF
few,TRBV10-3,.,TRBJ2-3,TGTGCCATCAGTGACCAGGGAGATACGCAGTATTTT,CAISDQGDTQYF
few,TRBV7-9,TRBD2,TRBJ2-7,TGTGCCAGCAGCTTCCGGGGCGGAGGGACTAGCGGCTCCTACGAGCAGTACTTC,CASSFRGGGTSGSYEQYF
.,TRBV7-9,.,TRBJ2-1,TGTGCCAGCAGCTTCGGTATTGCACGTACGCGATACAATGAGCAGTTCTTC,CASSFGIARTRYNEQFF
.,TRBV7-2,.,TRBJ1-5,TGTGCCAGCAGCCAAGACAGAAATCAGCCCCAGCATTTT,CASSQDRNQPQHF
.,TRBV4-3,.,TRBJ2-3,TGCGCCAGCAGCCAAGTAGGACAGATGGGGACAGATACGCAGTATTTT,CASSQVGQMGTDTQYF
.,TRBV7-9,TRBD2,TRBJ2-7,TGTGCCAGCAGCTCGAGCGGGAGGGGAGCCGAGCAGTACTTC,CASSSSGRGAEQYF
.,TRBV10-3,.,TRBJ1-1,TGTGCCACCGTCATGAACACTGAAGCTTTCTTT,CATVMNTEAFF
.,TRBV25-1,.,TRBJ1-3,TGTGCCAGCATTCCGGGGGGAGGTGGAAACACCATATATTTT,CASIPGGGGNTIYF
.,TRBV5-1,.,TRBJ1-3,TGCGCCAGCAGCGCCCTGGTAGGAGCCGAAGGAAACACCATATATTTT,CASSALVGAEGNTIYF
.,TRBV5-1,TRBD2,TRBJ2-7,TGCGCCAGCAGGCGGGACCTCGCTAGCGGGAGTCCTTACGAGCAGTACTTC,CASRRDLASGSPYEQYF
.,TRBV2,TRBD2,TRBJ2-3,TGTGCCAGCAGTGAGCGCAGACTAGCGGGAGGGTCCCTCACAGATACGCAGTATTTT,CASSERRLAGGSLTDTQYF
few,TRBV4-2,TRBD2,TRBJ2-7,TGTGCCAGCAGCCAAGATGGCAGCGGGACCGCCTACGAGCAGTACTTC,CASSQDGSGTAYEQYF
few,TRBV19,TRBD1,TRBJ1-1,TGTGCCAGTAGTCGTCAGGACAGGGCGAACACTGAAGCTTTCTTT,CASSRQDRANTEAFF
few,TRBV4-2,.,TRBJ2-6,TGTGCCAGCAAAGACCCGGGGCCTGGGGCCAACGTCCTGACTTTC,CASKDPGPGANVLTF
once,TRBV2,.,TRBJ1-3,TGTGCCAGCAGTCGACGAGGACAGTTAAACTCTGGAAACACCATATATTTT,CASSRRGQLNSGNTIYF
.,TRBV5-4,TRBD2,TRBJ2-5,TGTGCCAGCAGCTTGGGTGCAGCGGGGGGAATAGAGACCCAGTACTTC,CASSLGAAGGIETQYF
.,TRBV11-3,TRBD1,TRBJ2-7,TGTGCCAGCAGCTTAGAGCGGACAGGGGGTGGTTACGAGCAGTACTTC,CASSLERTGGGYEQYF
.,TRBV5-4,.,TRBJ1-6,TGTGCCAGCAGCTTAGGCAGAGGGGATTCACCCCTCCACTTT,CASSLGRGDSPLHF
.,TRBV29-1,.,TRBJ2-7,TGCAGCGTGGTAGTCCCACCCTACGAGCAGTACTTC,CSVVVPPYEQYF
.,TRBV5-6,.,TRBJ1-2,TGTGCCAGCAGCTTGGAACCAGGGGCAGGCACCTTC,CASSLEPGAGTF
.,TRBV15,.,TRBJ2-1,TGTGCCACCAGCAGGGTTGAGGGACTGCTTACGAATGAGCAGTTCTTC,CATSRVEGLLTNEQFF
.,TRBV27,.,TRBJ2-2,TGTGCCAGCAGTTTTCGAGGGGCCGCCGGGGAGCTGTTTTTT,CASSFRGAAGELFF
.,TRBV28,TRBD1,TRBJ2-7,TGTGCCAGCAGTCGGCCGGGACAGGGGTCCTACGAGCAGTACTTC,CASSRPGQGSYEQYF
.,TRBV7-9,.,TRBJ1-2,TGTGCCAGCAGCTTAGGGCCGGGAGGCTACACCTTC,CASSLGPGGYTF
once,TRBV29-1,.,TRBJ2-3,TGCAGCGCTTCGGAGTCTGGGGATACGCAGTATTTT,CSASESGDTQYF
few,TRBV5-8,TRBD1,TRBJ2-1,TGTGCCAGCAGCTTGGTTCGTCCAGGGGGAAATGAGCAGTTCTTC,CASSLVRPGGNEQFF
few,TRBV5-1,TRBD1,TRBJ1-5,TGCGCCAGCAGCTTGGACAGGGGGCTAGGTTCAGGGAATCAGCCCCAGCATTTT,CASSLDRGLGSGNQPQHF
.,TRBV2,TRBD1,TRBJ1-5,TGTGCCAGCAGTGAAAACAGGGGCCAGCCCCAGCATTTT,CASSENRGQPQHF
.,TRBV28,TRBD2,TRBJ2-5,TGTGCCAGCAGTCTCCCTGGATCTAGCGGGAGGCTCCAGTACTTC,CASSLPGSSGRLQYF
.,TRBV9,.,TRBJ2-3,TGTGCCAGCAGCTTCACCATTCTAACAGATACGCAGTATTTT,CASSFTILTDTQYF
.,TRBV11-3,TRBD1,TRBJ1-1,TGTGCCAGCAGCCAGGCGAGGGGGCAAGGGACTGAAGCTTTCTTT,CASSQARGQGTEAFF
.,TRBV10-3,.,TRBJ2-3,TGTGCCATCAGTTGGTCTTCTCACACAGATACGCAGTATTTT,CAISWSSHTDTQYF
few,TRBV7-2,.,TRBJ1-2,TGTGCCAGCAGCGCTAGCAGGGCTGGCGGGGCTGGCTACACCTTC,CASSASRAGGAGYTF
once,TRBV9,TRBD1,TRBJ1-2,TGTGCCAGCAGTGACAATGACAGGGGAGCCCGCTATGGCTACACCTTC,CASSDNDRGARYGYTF
.,TRBV19,.,TRBJ2-1,TGTGCCAGTAGTATCTCGTCCTACAATGAGCAGTTCTTC,CASSISSYNEQFF
.,TRBV5-4,.,TRBJ1-5,TGTGCCAGCAGCTTGGGGGGGATGGGGGATCAGCCCCAGCATTTT,CASSLGGMGDQPQHF
few,TRBV2,.,TRBJ1-2,TGTGCCAGCAGTTACGACATGCGCTATGGCTACACCTTC,CASSYDMRYGYTF
.,TRBV7-2,.,TRBJ1-2,TGTGCCAGCAGCCCGGGGGGGGGATATGGAGGCTACACCTTC,CASSPGGGYGGYTF
few,TRBV6-5,.,TRBJ2-1,TGTGCCAGCAGTCGCGGGACAAGACCCAATGAGCAGTTCTTC,CASSRGTRPNEQFF
.,TRBV14,.,TRBJ2-7,TGTGCCAGCAGCCAATATTGGAGCTCCTACGAGCAGTACTTC,CASSQYWSSYEQYF
.,TRBV29-1,.,TRBJ2-7,TGCAGCGTTGAACTCCAGGGAGGTTACGAGCAGTACTTC,CSVELQGGYEQYF
.,TRBV7-2,TRBD2,TRBJ2-1,TGTGCCAGCAGCGTCCCCGGGACTAGCGGGAGGAATGAGCAGTTCTTC,CASSVPGTSGRNEQFF
.,TRBV29-1,.,TRBJ1-2,TGCAGCGTTGAAAAGGAGGCAGGAGCTACTAACTATGGCTACACCTTC,CSVEKEAGATNYGYTF
.,TRBV5-1,TRBD1,TRBJ2-3,TGCGCCAGCAGCAGGACAGGGGGATACACAGATACGCAGTATTTT,CASSRTGGYTDTQYF
.,TRBV18,.,TRBJ2-7,TGTGCCAGCTCGTCGACAGCGATAAGCTCCTACGAGCAGTACTTC,CASSSTAISSYEQYF
.,TRBV4-3,.,TRBJ1-2,TGCGCCAGCAGCCAAGGGAGGACAGCTACCTATGGCTACACCTTC,CASSQGRTATYGYTF